The 26 T cell receptor beta chains below all came from one sample that was sequenced in a study of T-cell reconstitution after alpha-beta-depleted transplantation in children. TCRbeta library preparation incorporated unique molecular identifiers. Each CDR3 protein gets one entry after TCRdb re-called the PCR reads with MiXCR. The sample yields some 260,000 distinct CDR3 sequences, 20% to 30% seen once. This specimen was PBMCs, mostly from graft donor cells, taken 360 days after TCRalphabeta/CD19-depleted stem cell transplant. These receptors all come from a female patient aged 2-10 years who had a stem cell transplant for congenital amegakaryocytic thrombocytopenia, so the T cells may come from the graft donor.

This clonotype was counted a few times. This chain connects TRBV29-1 to TRBJ2-1, with 7 positions matching TRBD1. Germline CDR1 reads SQVTM; CDR2 reads ANQGSEA. This CDR3 comprises 14 residues. V dropped 3 bases and J dropped 4; count of bases not matched to a gene: 6. The CDR3 loop is CSVDSQGEYNEQFF. CDR3 nucleotides: TGCAGCGTTGATAGCCAGGGGGAATACAATGAGCAGTTCTTC.

This clonotype was seen a handful of times. V is TRBV12-3 or TRBV12-4 and J is TRBJ2-1, with D unresolved. Trimming shortened V by 3 bases and J by 10 bases, and 10 bases separated the two germline ends. The CDR3 runs to 12 residues. This chain's CDR3 is CASSFPGREQFF. The CDR3 DNA sequence: TGTGCCAGCAGTTTCCCTGGGCGGGAGCAGTTCTTC.

The chain employs TRBV7-2 and TRBJ1-2, with 7 bases fitting TRBD1. V lost 3 bases, J lost 4 bases, and 11 bases stayed unmatched. The V gene's germline CDR1 is SGHTA and CDR2 FQGNSA. The CDR3 runs to 16 residues. The CDR3, as DNA: TGTGCCAGCAGCTTCCGAGCGGGACAGAAAGGCTATGGCTACACCTTC. It encodes CASSFRAGQKGYGYTF.

The CDR3 spells CASSLAHGQGIIQYF. The DNA of the CDR3 is TGTGCCAGCAGCTTAGCCCACGGACAGGGCATCATCCAGTACTTC. The chain is built from TRBV7-8 and TRBJ2-5; TRBD1 matches at 8 bases. V shed 0 bases and J 10 bases; nucleotides not matched to a gene: 10. The CDR3 is made up of 15 amino acids. Germline values: CDR1 SGHVS, CDR2 FQNEAQ.

This chain uses TRBV14 with TRBJ1-5; TRBD1 matches 7 bases. Germline CDR1 SGHDN, CDR2 FVKESK. V lost 5 bases, J lost 3 bases, and 10 bases stayed unmatched. This CDR3 is built from 16 residues. The CDR3 bases are TGTGCCAGCAGCATCCCGGGGACAGATCCCAATCAGCCCCAGCATTTT. Translation gives CASSIPGTDPNQPQHF.

The chain combines TRBV19 with TRBJ1-1, with D possibly TRBD1 on 5 matching bases. Germline V gene sequence: CDR1 LNHDA, CDR2 SQIVND (reference sequence). CDR3 length: 14 amino acids. The V gene lost 6 bases and the J gene lost 0 bases, with 11 bases spanning the gap. The CDR3 DNA reads as TGTGCCAGTAGGCCCCGGGGCCTGAACACTGAAGCTTTCTTT. Residues: CASRPRGLNTEAFF.

This clonotype was seen a few times. This rearrangement joins TRBV20-1 to TRBJ1-1; TRBD1 might be the D (6 bases). The V end was cut by 0 bases, the J end by 11 bases, with 13 bases between. Germline V lookup: CDR1 DFQATT, CDR2 SNEGSKA (reference sequence). This CDR3 is built from 12 residues. The chain's CDR3 is CSARDIDRWAFF. CDR3 nucleotides: TGCAGTGCTAGAGATATTGACAGGTGGGCTTTCTTT.

This clonotype was counted between two and nine times. The chain has TRBV3-1 and TRBJ2-5; TRBD2 aligns across 9 bases. The CDR3 totals 16 residues. Trimming removed 6 bases from V and 5 bases from J; junction bases left unmatched: 13. Germline V gene lookup returns CDR1 LGHDT and CDR2 YNNKEL (reference sequence). CDR3 loop: CASSQTASGVGETQYF. The CDR3 DNA reads TGTGCCAGCAGTCAGACCGCTAGCGGGGTTGGTGAGACCCAGTACTTC.

V is TRBV7-2 and J is TRBJ1-1; weak D call: TRBD1 (5 bases). Germline V lookup: CDR1 SGHTA, CDR2 FQGNSA. Trimming took 1 base from V and 5 from J, leaving 14 bases between them. The CDR3 extends over 15 amino acids. The CDR3 loop reads CASSLVNGGGTEAFF. The CDR3, as DNA: TGTGCCAGCAGCTTAGTAAACGGTGGGGGGACTGAAGCTTTCTTT.

This sequence joins TRBV20-1 and TRBJ2-7; maybe TRBD1 (5 bases). Germline values: CDR1 DFQATT, CDR2 SNEGSKA (reference sequence). The CDR3 runs 11 residues. Trimming removed 3 bases at V and 7 bases at J, with 10 bases between. This CDR3 is CSASDSDEQYF. The CDR3 DNA follows: TGCAGTGCTAGTGACAGTGATGAGCAGTACTTC.

The DNA for the CDR3 is TGTGCCAGTAGGGACATCGACGTATCTAGCAATCAGCCCCAGCATTTT. It codes for CASRDIDVSSNQPQHF. The chain combines TRBV6-5 with TRBJ1-5; a weak D match, TRBD1 (6 bases). The V end was cut by 9 bases, the J end by 0 bases, with 18 bases between. The CDR3 is 16 residues long. Germline loops: CDR1 MNHEY, CDR2 SVGAGI.

This clonotype occurred a few times. The CDR3 loop reads CASSQWTSGYEQYF. The DNA for the CDR3 is TGTGCCAGCAGCCAATGGACTAGCGGCTACGAGCAGTACTTC. The chain uses TRBV3-1 and TRBJ2-7, with 10 bases that match TRBD2. V was pared by 2 bases and J by 3 bases, with 1 base of the junction left unmatched. CDR1 LGHDT and CDR2 YNNKEL come from the germline V gene (reference sequence). This CDR3 spans 14 amino acids.

The V gene is TRBV29-1, the J gene TRBJ1-1; D gene unclear. CDR1 SQVTM and CDR2 ANQGSEA come from the germline V gene. Trimming left V 4 bases short and J 11 bases short, with 17 bases between. The CDR3 spans 12 residues. For the CDR3, the DNA is TGCAGCGTTGGACCCCCGTTGGTCGAGGCTTTCTTT. Amino acid sequence: CSVGPPLVEAFF.

Only a few counts were recorded for this clonotype. The chain combines TRBV5-5 with TRBJ2-1, with D uncertain. Trimming stripped 1 base from V and 6 bases from J, with 11 bases between. The CDR3 has 14 residues. Germline-derived CDR1 and CDR2 are SGHKS and YYEKEE (reference sequence). In DNA, the CDR3 is TGTGCCAGCAGCTTGTTCGTGGGAAGCAATGAGCAGTTCTTC. Residues: CASSLFVGSNEQFF.

This sequence joins TRBV20-1 and TRBJ2-7; TRBD2 matches at 9 bases. The J segment lost 2 bases and the V segment lost 6 bases, leaving 8 bases of the junction unmatched. Germline CDR1 DFQATT, CDR2 SNEGSKA (reference sequence). The CDR3 is 14 residues long. CDR3 residues: CSAISSGKTYEQYF. DNA for the CDR3: TGCAGTGCAATCTCTAGCGGGAAGACCTACGAGCAGTACTTC.

The J gene is TRBJ2-7, the V gene TRBV11-1; D is perhaps TRBD1 (5 bases). V was clipped by 4 bases and J by 3 bases, with 25 bases between them. Germline V lookup: CDR1 SGHAT, CDR2 FQDESV (reference sequence). The CDR3 is made up of 18 amino acids. This CDR3 reads CASSSRLQDKGSFYEQYF. In DNA, the CDR3 is TGTGCCAGCAGCTCTCGCTTACAAGACAAGGGGTCGTTCTACGAGCAGTACTTC.

In this sample, this clonotype turned up a few times. V is TRBV12-3 or TRBV12-4 and J is TRBJ2-7, with D hard to call. The V end lost 6 bases, the J end lost 6 bases, and 24 bases lay between the germline ends. This CDR3 comprises 16 residues. In nucleotides, the CDR3 is TGTGCCAGCAGCTCCCACCGGGCAGAGAGTGGCTCCGAGCAGTACTTC. Its protein is CASSSHRAESGSEQYF.

This clonotype was observed a handful of times. V is TRBV9 and J is TRBJ2-7, with TRBD1 matching 8 bases. The CDR3 loop spans 15 amino acids. J gave up 3 bases and V 4 bases, and 9 bases lay outside the gene matches. The germline CDR1 and CDR2 sequences are SGDLS and YYNGEE. CDR3 bases: TGTGCCAGCAGCAGCTCCGGACAGGGCTTCTACGAGCAGTACTTC. It translates to CASSSSGQGFYEQYF.

The chain recombines TRBV20-1 with TRBJ2-3; D ambiguous. Deletions cut 1 base from V and 10 bases from J, with 9 bases between. The length of the CDR3 is 11 residues. The germline V gene has CDR1 DFQATT and CDR2 SNEGSKA (reference sequence). DNA of the CDR3: TGCAGTGCTAGAGGTGGGGATGCGCAGTATTTT. Translating it yields CSARGGDAQYF.

The chain links TRBV7-8 to TRBJ2-5, with 10 bases lining up with TRBD2. Trimming removed 5 bases from V and 1 base from J; junction bases left unmatched: 10. The CDR3 contains 17 residues. Germline V lookup: CDR1 SGHVS, CDR2 FQNEAQ. CDR3 region: CASSRQSGRVVQETQYF. The CDR3 DNA is TGTGCCAGCAGCAGGCAGAGCGGGAGGGTCGTCCAAGAGACCCAGTACTTC.

The genes are TRBV4-1 and TRBJ2-1; 13 nucleotides line up with TRBD2. V shed 3 bases and J 1 base; nucleotides not matched to a gene: 0. This CDR3 has 16 residues. From germline, CDR1 is MGHRA and CDR2 YSYEKL. DNA for the CDR3: TGCGCCAGCAGCCAGGGACTAGCGGGATCCTACAATGAGCAGTTCTTC. Protein sequence: CASSQGLAGSYNEQFF.

This rearrangement joins TRBV4-3 to TRBJ2-1, with D possibly matching TRBD2 (6 bases). V was clipped by 6 bases and J by 0 bases, with 12 bases between them. The CDR3 runs 15 residues. Germline V CDR1 and CDR2: LGHNA, YSLEER. The CDR3 spells CASRAQRASYNEQFF. The CDR3 coding sequence is TGCGCCAGCAGGGCTCAGCGGGCCTCCTACAATGAGCAGTTCTTC.

The J gene is TRBJ1-1, the V gene TRBV20-1, with 9 nucleotides matching TRBD1. This CDR3 has 13 residues. Germline V gives CDR1 DFQATT, CDR2 SNEGSKA (reference sequence). The J segment lost 4 bases and the V segment lost 6 bases, leaving 6 bases of the junction unmatched. The CDR3 spells CSALTGGLTEAFF. The CDR3 nucleotides read TGCAGTGCCCTGACAGGGGGACTCACTGAAGCTTTCTTT.

The V and J genes are TRBV29-1 and TRBJ2-7; perhaps TRBD2 as D (6 bases). The CDR3 totals 13 residues. CDR1 is SQVTM, CDR2 ANQGSEA, per germline. The V and J ends lost 3 bases and 2 bases respectively, with 11 bases between them. CDR3 DNA sequence: TGCAGCGTTGAGACGGGAGTACCCTACGAGCAGTACTTC. Translated: CSVETGVPYEQYF.

This clonotype was counted a few times. J is TRBJ2-2 and V is TRBV5-6; D perhaps matches TRBD2 (6 bases). The V end lost 5 bases, the J end lost 5 bases, and 22 bases lay between the germline ends. This CDR3 comprises 17 residues. CDR1 is SGHDT and CDR2 is YYEEEE in the germline V gene. The CDR3, as DNA: TGTGCCAGCAGTCCGCGAGGAGGGCTAGCCGCAACCGGGGAGCTGTTTTTT. Translation gives CASSPRGGLAATGELFF.

The chain has TRBV29-1 and TRBJ1-1; tentatively, D is TRBD1 (5 bases). The V gene's germline CDR1 is SQVTM and CDR2 ANQGSEA. V gave up 3 bases and J gave up 2 bases, with 10 bases separating them. The CDR3 runs to 13 residues. The DNA of the CDR3 is TGCAGCGTTGATCGGCAGGGCAACACTGAAGCTTTCTTT. Amino acid sequence: CSVDRQGNTEAFF.